These 10 T cell receptor beta chains were sequenced from one sample in a study of blood T cell repertoires in COVID-19. Assay used: immunoSEQ multiplex PCR; TCRdb lists only in-frame clones, some missing. The profile shows about 200,000 clones, 87% of them singletons. The sequenced material came from peripheral blood. The receptors stem from a man aged 40-55 years with active or convalescent COVID-19.

CDR3 protein: CASSPSPRDSYGYTF. CDR3 DNA sequence: TGTGCCAGCAGCCCCAGCCCAAGGGACAGCTATGGCTACACCTTC. The chain uses TRBV28 and TRBJ1-2; 7 bases are shared with TRBD1. The V and J ends lost 6 bases and 4 bases, in that order; junction bases with no gene match: 11. This CDR3 contains 15 residues. Germline values: CDR1 MDHEN, CDR2 SYDVKM.

The V call is TRBV2, the J call TRBJ2-7; the match to TRBD2 covers 7 bases. This CDR3 contains 11 residues. Germline V CDR1 and CDR2: SNHLY, FYNNEI. J was trimmed by 9 bases and V by 8 bases; bases with no gene match: 7. CDR3 nucleotide sequence: TGTGCCAGCCGTCGGGAGGATGTGCAGTACTTC. This encodes CASRREDVQYF.

V gene TRBV6-5 combines with J gene TRBJ1-2; perhaps TRBD1 as D (5 bases). The CDR3 runs to 15 residues. V was cut by 2 bases and J by 3 bases, with 13 bases left in between. Germline V CDR1 and CDR2: MNHEY, SVGAGI. This chain's CDR3 is CASSYLPDSYYGYTF. CDR3 in DNA: TGTGCCAGCAGTTACCTTCCCGACAGCTACTATGGCTACACCTTC.

The chain links TRBV7-9 to TRBJ1-1; D gene ambiguous. Germline CDR1 SEHNR, CDR2 FQNEAQ (reference sequence). The CDR3 extends over 14 amino acids. Trimming cost V 5 bases and J 1 base, with 11 bases left between them. CDR3 nucleotides: TGTGCCAGCAGCCCAAGTGGGCCGAACACTGAAGCTTTCTTT. The encoded protein is CASSPSGPNTEAFF.

This chain links TRBV28 with TRBJ1-1, with a possible D match to TRBD1 (6 bases). Trimming removed 0 bases at V and 1 base at J, with 9 bases between. Germline CDR1 is MDHEN and CDR2 is SYDVKM. The CDR3 totals 15 residues. The CDR3 reads CASSLWGTSNTEAFF. The DNA for the CDR3 is TGTGCCAGCAGTTTATGGGGGACATCGAACACTGAAGCTTTCTTT.

The chain employs TRBV30 and TRBJ2-2, with 7 bases lining up with TRBD2. The CDR3 is 15 amino acids. The junction had 7 bases not matched to a gene; V was cut back by 4 bases and J by 2 bases. CDR1 is GTSNPN, CDR2 SVGIG, per germline (reference sequence). CDR3 in DNA: TGTGCCTGGATGCGCGGGAGTGGAAACACCGGGGAGCTGTTTTTT. Its translation is CAWMRGSGNTGELFF.

The genes are TRBV28 and TRBJ2-2; D is undetermined. Germline CDR1 MDHEN, CDR2 SYDVKM. This CDR3 is 15 amino acids long. The V end was cut by 7 bases, the J end by 0 bases, with 12 bases between. CDR3 in DNA: TGTGCCAGCACCATCAGACGGGCGAACACCGGGGAGCTGTTTTTT. This gives the protein CASTIRRANTGELFF.

The V and J genes are TRBV11-2 and TRBJ1-1, with D maybe TRBD1 (6 bases). CDR3 length: 14 residues. CDR1 is SGHAT and CDR2 is FQNNGV in the germline V gene. V gave up 4 bases and J gave up 1 base, with 10 bases separating them. The CDR3: CASSSTGGNTEAFF. In DNA, the CDR3 is TGTGCCAGCAGCTCGACAGGCGGGAACACTGAAGCTTTCTTT.

The chain employs TRBV7-9 and TRBJ2-1; 7 bases line up with TRBD2. This CDR3 region has 14 residues. Trimming cost V 8 bases and J 4 bases; bases outside gene matches: 8. The germline V gene encodes CDR1 SEHNR and CDR2 FQNEAQ (reference sequence). CDR3: CASPGLADYNEQFF. The CDR3 DNA follows: TGTGCCAGCCCGGGGCTAGCGGATTACAATGAGCAGTTCTTC.

This clone was observed once. This chain joins TRBV5-1 and TRBJ2-5, with 10 positions matching TRBD2. V lost 7 bases, J lost 4 bases, and 10 bases stayed unmatched. The CDR3 loop spans 15 amino acids. Germline CDR1 SGHRS, CDR2 YFSETQ. The CDR3, as DNA: TGCGCCAGCCACGATAGCGGGGGGATGGGAGAGACCCAGTACTTC. This encodes CASHDSGGMGETQYF.